Listed below are T cell receptor beta chains from one sample, sequenced in a study of blood T cell repertoires in COVID-19. Repertoires were generated with immunoSEQ multiplex PCR, while TCRdb's copy carries only in-frame clones and drops some. The table records about 330,000 clones, around nine tenths of them present only once. The source material was PBMCs or T cells enriched from blood (not recorded which). The receptors here all came from a young man who had recovered from COVID-19. Each CDR3 is given with its conserved first and last residue. The D gene is left open where the match is weak.

CDR3 protein,CDR3 DNA,D gene,V gene,J gene
CASSHRSSYNSPLHF,TGTGCCAGCAGTCACAGGAGCTCCTATAATTCACCCCTCCACTTT,-,TRBV5-4,TRBJ1-6
CASSQAGTVQETQYF,TGTGCCAGCAGCCAAGCCGGGACAGTACAAGAGACCCAGTACTTC,TRBD1,TRBV3-1/TRBV3-2,TRBJ2-5
CASSQEAGYYTEAFF,TGTGCCAGCAGCCAGGAAGCAGGGTATTACACTGAAGCTTTCTTT,-,TRBV3-1/TRBV3-2,TRBJ1-1
CASVGAGTSQETQYF,TGTGCCAGCGTAGGGGCCGGGACTAGCCAGGAGACCCAGTACTTC,TRBD2,TRBV2,TRBJ2-5
CAISVNIQGTDTQYF,TGTGCCATCAGTGTAAATATCCAGGGGACAGATACGCAGTATTTT,-,TRBV10-3,TRBJ2-3
CASRDAPGTDAYEQYF,TGCGCCAGCAGAGACGCCCCCGGGACAGACGCCTACGAGCAGTACTTC,TRBD1,TRBV5-1,TRBJ2-7
CASSRAGGPYETQYF,TGTGCCAGTAGTCGGGCGGGGGGGCCCTACGAGACCCAGTACTTC,TRBD2,TRBV19,TRBJ2-5
CASSLGGSGAVNEQFF,TGTGCCAGCAGCTTAGGTGGTAGCGGGGCGGTAAATGAGCAGTTCTTC,TRBD2,TRBV7-2,TRBJ2-1
CASSLAWLAGPEETQYF,TGTGCCAGCAGCTTAGCTTGGTTAGCGGGGCCCGAAGAGACCCAGTACTTC,TRBD2,TRBV7-6,TRBJ2-5
CTSSQDHSRDRIFYGYTF,TGCACCAGCAGCCAAGATCACTCCCGGGACAGGATTTTCTATGGCTACACCTTC,-,TRBV1,TRBJ1-2
CASSFDRRYGYTF,TGTGCCAGCAGCTTCGACAGGCGCTATGGCTACACCTTC,-,TRBV12-3/TRBV12-4,TRBJ1-2
CARRPRYSGNTIYF,TGTGCCAGGAGGCCGCGGTATTCTGGAAACACCATATATTTT,-,TRBV6-1,TRBJ1-3
CAIIYTIYF,TGTGCCATCATATACACCATATATTTT,-,TRBV10-3,TRBJ1-3
CASSLQPSGGAIDTQYF,TGTGCCAGCAGCTTACAACCAAGCGGGGGGGCGATAGATACGCAGTATTTT,TRBD2,TRBV9,TRBJ2-3
CASSLVSESYGYTF,TGTGCCAGCAGCTTGGTGTCAGAATCATATGGCTACACCTTC,-,TRBV5-6,TRBJ1-2
CASSLVSASYGYTF,TGTGCCAGCAGCTTGGTGTCCGCGTCCTATGGCTACACCTTC,-,TRBV5-5,TRBJ1-2
CASSQRGHTIYF,TGTGCCAGTAGCCAGCGGGGCCACACCATATATTTT,-,TRBV19,TRBJ1-3
CASQKKAGLGEQFF,TGTGCCAGCCAAAAAAAGGCGGGGCTGGGTGAGCAGTTCTTC,-,TRBV27,TRBJ2-1
CASTMRGSGGRETQYF,TGTGCCAGCACCATGCGAGGTAGCGGGGGAAGAGAGACCCAGTACTTC,-,TRBV21-1,TRBJ2-5
CATKSRDRDGSPLHF,TGTGCCACCAAGAGCCGGGACAGGGATGGTTCACCCCTCCACTTT,TRBD1,TRBV6-5,TRBJ1-6